The sequence of this TCR beta chain was determined in a study of blood T cell repertoires in COVID-19. Study background: Nucleic acid was either cDNA or gDNA, and it came from T cells, B-cell-depleted T cells, or PBMCs.

Germline loops: CDR1 MGHRA, CDR2 YSYEKL. Trimming took 3 bases from V and 4 from J, leaving 9 bases between them. This CDR3 spans 14 amino acids. Per the authors' pipeline: Amplification from reference gene primers served as the basis for estimated nucleated cell counts. The repertoire was sequenced with immunoSEQ multiplex PCR; TCRdb's copy has only in-frame clones and lacks some. The V and J calls and clone size come from that table; D and trimming were worked out from the DNA. The table has 120,000 or so clones, about four fifths seen once. Participants reported their clinical history, and cohort assignment relied on those reports.

Sequenced material: PBMCs or T cells enriched from blood (not recorded which). The receptor was isolated from a woman in her thirties who had recovered from COVID-19. V is TRBV4-1 and J is TRBJ2-2, with D perhaps matching TRBD2 (5 bases). This CDR3 is CASSQPSFTGELFF. CDR3 nucleotide sequence: TGCGCCAGCAGCCAGCCTAGCTTCACCGGGGAGCTGTTTTTT.